The present entry profiles one T cell receptor (beta chain) with its context. What it recognizes is unknown. The CDR3 loop spans 14 amino acids. V was pared by 3 bases and J by 7 bases, with 11 bases between. Germline lookup yields CDR1 SGDLS and CDR2 YYNGEE. This specimen belongs to a study of T cells in Graves' hyperthyroidism and ophthalmopathy. The overall study: Peripheral blood was collected at initial diagnosis, before any treatment. Study-wide findings and caveats: Ophthalmopathy onset followed model prediction by a median approximately seven months.

Together with thyroid ultrasound, orbital computed tomography, serum thyroxine and TRAb, clinical symptoms were used for diagnoses. The source of the PBMCs was roughly 10 ml of fresh peripheral blood. TCR beta CDR3 regions were amplified from RNA. The study used the HTBI primer set for a first-round RT-PCR of the TCR CDR3. A single record per CDR3 protein comes from TCRdb applying MiXCR to the multiplex PCR reads. This sample has around 570,000 distinct CDR3 sequences, with around 20% found just once. The sample was blood. The chain uses TRBV9 and TRBJ1-6; no firm D call. The sequence came from a man aged 35 to 55 with Graves' ophthalmopathy. DNA for the CDR3: TGTGCCAGCAGCGGTAGAGGGTTCAATTCACCCCTCCACTTT. Its translation is CASSGRGFNSPLHF.